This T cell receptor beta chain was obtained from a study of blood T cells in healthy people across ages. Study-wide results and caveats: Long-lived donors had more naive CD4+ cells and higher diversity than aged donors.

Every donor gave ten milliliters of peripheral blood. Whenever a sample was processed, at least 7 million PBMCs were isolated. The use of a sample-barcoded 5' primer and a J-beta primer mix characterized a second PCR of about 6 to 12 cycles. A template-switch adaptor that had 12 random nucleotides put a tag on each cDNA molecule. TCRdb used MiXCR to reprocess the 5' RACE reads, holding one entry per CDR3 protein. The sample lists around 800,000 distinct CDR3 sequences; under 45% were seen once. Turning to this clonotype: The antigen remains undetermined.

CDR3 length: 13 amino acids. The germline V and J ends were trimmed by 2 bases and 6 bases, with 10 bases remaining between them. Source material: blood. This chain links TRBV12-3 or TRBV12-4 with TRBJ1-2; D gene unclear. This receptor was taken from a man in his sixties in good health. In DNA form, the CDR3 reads TGTGCCAGCAGTTTATCCGGCTTCGATGGCTACACCTTC. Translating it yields CASSLSGFDGYTF.